A single sample gave rise to the 9 T cell receptor beta chains below, sequenced in a study of cytomegalovirus exposure and HLA in healthy donors. It was with 60 Vbeta and 13 Jbeta primers that the PCR ran. Produced via immunoSEQ multiplex PCR; TCRdb's table is partial and in-frame only. The clone table shows roughly 34,000 clones, with the ten largest holding roughly 4.7%. The sequenced sample consisted of PBMCs. Receptors were obtained from a woman aged 40 to 55 in good health and CMV-seropositive.

V and J are TRBV6-1 and TRBJ1-6; 7 bases align to TRBD1. The CDR3 runs 16 residues. CDR1 and CDR2 (germline): MNHNS, SASEGT. Losses at the gene ends were 1 base for V and 9 bases for J; bases not matched to a gene: 9. The CDR3 loop reads CASSEGTGESSSPLHF. CDR3 nucleotide sequence: TGTGCCAGCAGTGAAGGTACAGGGGAAAGTAGTTCACCCCTCCACTTT.

With respect to this clone: Additional DNA sequences in this sample encode the identical CDR3. The J gene is TRBJ1-2, the V gene TRBV12-5, with no clear D. Trimming took 1 base from V and 4 from J, leaving 16 bases between them. From germline, CDR1 is LGHNT and CDR2 FRNRAP. The CDR3 is made up of 16 amino acids. The CDR3 coding sequence is TGTGCTAGTGGTTTGGGACTAACAAGACTAGGCTATGGCTACACCTTC. Protein: CASGLGLTRLGYGYTF. The variable domain in full, completed from reference TRBV12-5 and TRBJ1-2, reads DARVTQTPRHKVTEMGQEVTMRCQPILGHNTVFWYRQTMMQGLELLAYFRNRAPLDDSGMPKDRFSAEMPDATLATLKIQPSEPRDSAVYFCASGLGLTRLGYGYTFGSGTRLTVV.

This chain uses TRBV28 with TRBJ2-7; D may be TRBD1 (6 bases). Looked up from germline, CDR1 is MDHEN and CDR2 is SYDVKM. Deletions cut 7 bases from V and 1 base from J, with 17 bases between. The CDR3 extends over 15 amino acids. The DNA of the CDR3 is TGTGCCAGCACCGATCCAGGGGTGGGATCCTACGAGCAGTACTTC. Amino acids: CASTDPGVGSYEQYF.

The chain is built from TRBV18 and TRBJ2-7, with unresolved D. CDR3 length: 13 residues. Germline lookup yields CDR1 KGHSH and CDR2 LQKENI. Trimming took off 0 bases at V and 5 bases at J, with 8 bases between the two ends. CDR3 DNA sequence: TGTGCCAGCTCACCACCTATGCTAAACGAGCAGTACTTC. It yields the protein CASSPPMLNEQYF.

The chain employs TRBV30 and TRBJ2-5, with TRBD2 identical over 12 bases. V was pared by 4 bases and J by 5 bases, with 5 bases of the junction left unmatched. The germline V gene encodes CDR1 GTSNPN and CDR2 SVGIG (reference sequence). This CDR3 is built from 14 residues. The CDR3 spells CAWKASGRGETQYF. CDR3 bases: TGTGCCTGGAAAGCTAGCGGGAGGGGGGAGACCCAGTACTTC.

This sequence joins TRBV19 and TRBJ1-2; TRBD1 aligns across 8 bases. The CDR3 consists of 16 residues. V lost 7 bases and J lost 8; bases outside the gene matches: 18. Germline CDR1 reads LNHDA; CDR2 reads SQIVND (reference sequence). CDR3 nucleotide sequence: TGTGCCAGTACCATATTAGGAAACCAGGGGGCGATGGGCTACACCTTC. Translating it yields CASTILGNQGAMGYTF.

V is TRBV19 and J is TRBJ2-7, with a weak D call TRBD2 (5 bases). The CDR3 is made up of 12 amino acids. The V gene's germline CDR1 is LNHDA and CDR2 SQIVND (reference sequence). V dropped 5 bases and J dropped 2 bases, with 7 bases sitting between them. The CDR3 coding sequence is TGTGCCAGTAGTCCCGGGACCTACGAGCAGTACTTC. Protein product: CASSPGTYEQYF.

V and J are TRBV7-9 and TRBJ2-3; the D is unclear. The CDR3 contains 15 residues. From germline, CDR1 is SEHNR and CDR2 FQNEAQ (reference sequence). V was shortened by 6 bases and J by 2 bases, with 15 bases between the two germline ends. This CDR3 reads CASSQTAVNTDTQYF. DNA of the CDR3: TGTGCCAGCAGTCAAACCGCAGTGAACACAGATACGCAGTATTTT.

This chain connects TRBV2 to TRBJ2-5; TRBD2 might be the D (5 bases). The germline V and J ends were trimmed by 6 bases and 10 bases, with 12 bases remaining between them. CDR1 is SNHLY, CDR2 FYNNEI, per germline. The CDR3 has 11 amino acids. DNA of the CDR3: TGTGCCAGCAGCGGGCCCGAGGGCCAGTACTTC. Its protein is CASSGPEGQYF.